The 23 T cell receptor beta chains listed next were all sequenced from one sample in a study of cytomegalovirus exposure and HLA in healthy donors. Sequencing was performed with immunoSEQ multiplex PCR; in TCRdb, only in-frame clones are kept and a portion is missing. The sample shows some 250,000 clones, about 90% of them seen only once. The sequenced sample consisted of PBMCs. These TCRs come from a woman aged 30 to 39 in good health and CMV-seronegative.

V is TRBV20-1 and J is TRBJ2-7; D uncertain. Germline values: CDR1 DFQATT, CDR2 SNEGSKA (reference sequence). V shed 0 bases and J shed 7 bases, with 7 bases lying between them. The CDR3 consists of 11 residues. CDR3: CSAREGWEQYF. CDR3 DNA sequence: TGCAGTGCTAGAGAGGGTTGGGAGCAGTACTTC.

The CDR3 DNA reads TGTGCCAGCAGTTTATACAATGAGCAGTTCTTC. Encoded protein: CASSLYNEQFF. The chain carries TRBV6-6 and TRBJ2-1; D is uncertain. Germline V gives CDR1 MNHNY, CDR2 SVGAGI (reference sequence). The CDR3 sequence is 11 residues long. Trimming pared 4 bases from V and 4 bases from J, leaving 2 bases between.

The chain couples TRBV28 to TRBJ2-1, with D unclear. V was clipped by 3 bases and J by 7 bases, with 13 bases between them. CDR1 is MDHEN and CDR2 is SYDVKM in the germline V gene. The CDR3 has 14 residues. CDR3 protein: CASSFLSLGNEQFF. CDR3 in DNA: TGTGCCAGCAGTTTTCTTTCCTTGGGGAATGAGCAGTTCTTC.

This chain connects TRBV19 to TRBJ1-1, with a weak D call TRBD1 (5 bases). V was trimmed by 8 bases and J by 1 base, leaving 5 bases between them. The length of the CDR3 is 11 residues. Germline lookup yields CDR1 LNHDA and CDR2 SQIVND (reference sequence). In DNA form, the CDR3 reads TGTGCCAGTCAGGGGAACACTGAAGCTTTCTTT. This sequence encodes CASQGNTEAFF.

This rearrangement joins TRBV28 to TRBJ2-7; TRBD1 is a possible D gene (6 bases). The CDR3 runs to 13 residues. The V and J ends lost 5 bases and 6 bases respectively, with 14 bases between them. CDR1 and CDR2 from the germline V gene are MDHEN and SYDVKM. CDR3 DNA: TGTGCCAGCAGTCCAATCGCCAGGGGCGAGCAGTACTTC. Translated, it gives CASSPIARGEQYF.

The chain recombines TRBV15 with TRBJ1-1; D is perhaps TRBD1 (6 bases). This CDR3 region has 13 residues. CDR1 LNHNV and CDR2 YYDKDF come from the germline V gene (reference sequence). Between the trimmed V and J ends, which lost 5 bases and 8 bases, there was a span of 15 bases. CDR3 DNA: TGTGCCACCAGCCAACGGGGGCGGGTGGAAGCTTTCTTT. The encoded protein is CATSQRGRVEAFF.

V and J are TRBV4-1 and TRBJ2-3, with 9 bases fitting TRBD1. Germline V gene lookup returns CDR1 MGHRA and CDR2 YSYEKL. V shed 4 bases, J shed 4 bases, and the junction held 3 bases outside the gene matches. CDR3 length: 14 residues. In DNA form, the CDR3 reads TGCGCCAGCAGCCCTTGGACAGGGGCAGATACGCAGTATTTT. Translated, it gives CASSPWTGADTQYF.

J is TRBJ2-6 and V is TRBV6-5; no clear D gene. Germline V gives CDR1 MNHEY, CDR2 SVGAGI. This CDR3 contains 14 residues. The V gene lost 7 bases and the J gene lost 2 bases, with 9 bases spanning the gap. CDR3: CASKRPTGANVLTF. CDR3 DNA: TGTGCCAGCAAACGACCGACTGGGGCCAACGTCCTGACTTTC.

This chain links TRBV6-5 with TRBJ2-1; 10 nucleotides agree with TRBD2. J lost 12 bases, V lost 6 bases, and 5 bases had no gene match. Looked up from germline, CDR1 is MNHEY and CDR2 is SVGAGI. The CDR3 is 12 amino acids. The CDR3 spells CASRTSGISQFF. DNA for the CDR3: TGTGCCAGCAGAACTAGCGGGATATCGCAGTTCTTC.

The rearrangement uses TRBV7-2 and TRBJ2-5, with 7 bases fitting TRBD1. The germline V gene encodes CDR1 SGHTA and CDR2 FQGNSA. CDR3 length: 15 amino acids. Trimming cost V 0 bases and J 2 bases; bases outside gene matches: 3. This chain's CDR3 is CASSLAGQRQETQYF. The CDR3 bases are TGTGCCAGCAGCTTAGCGGGACAGCGACAAGAGACCCAGTACTTC. The full variable domain, in which reference TRBV7-2 and TRBJ2-5 provide the parts outside the CDR3, is GAGVSQSPSNKVTEKGKDVELRCDPISGHTALYWYRQSLGQGLEFLIYFQGNSAPDKSGLPSDRFSAERTGGSVSTLTIQRTQQEDSAVYLCASSLAGQRQETQYFGPGTRLLVL.

The rearrangement joins TRBV9 to TRBJ2-7, with 9 bases aligning to TRBD2. The V and J ends lost 1 base and 6 bases, in that order; junction bases with no gene match: 5. This CDR3 region has 14 residues. Germline CDR1 is SGDLS and CDR2 is YYNGEE. CDR3: CASSVSSGAGEQYF. The DNA of the CDR3 is TGTGCCAGCAGCGTATCTAGCGGGGCGGGCGAGCAGTACTTC.

The CDR3 here is CASITGISSGGYTF. In DNA, the CDR3 is TGTGCCAGCATCACCGGGATTTCATCGGGTGGCTACACCTTC. V usage is TRBV28 and J usage is TRBJ1-2; D is unresolved. Germline V gene data show CDR1 as MDHEN and CDR2 as SYDVKM. There are 14 residues in the CDR3. V lost 7 bases and J lost 7, with 19 bases in between.

This chain links TRBV6-1 with TRBJ1-5, with D perhaps matching TRBD1 (5 bases). V was trimmed by 4 bases and J by 2 bases, leaving 15 bases between them. Per germline, CDR1 MNHNS and CDR2 SASEGT. The CDR3 spans 16 residues. The CDR3 region has the DNA TGTGCCAGCAGTGCTCTACCCTCGGGGGGCAATCAGCCCCAGCATTTT. Translated, it gives CASSALPSGGNQPQHF.

The V call is TRBV11-2, the J call TRBJ2-1, with 13 bases lining up with TRBD2. Germline lookup yields CDR1 SGHAT and CDR2 FQNNGV. The ends lost 1 base at V and 4 bases at J; junction bases unmatched: 4. The CDR3 has 17 residues. This CDR3 is CASSLGGLAGLYNEQFF. The CDR3 coding sequence is TGTGCCAGCAGCTTAGGGGGACTAGCGGGGTTATACAATGAGCAGTTCTTC.

This clone showed up many times. Written as DNA, the CDR3 is TGTGCCAGCAGTTACTCAGGACTAGAGACCCAGTACTTC. It is translated as CASSYSGLETQYF. The J gene is TRBJ2-5, the V gene TRBV6-6, with D perhaps matching TRBD2 (5 bases). Germline V CDR1 and CDR2: MNHNY, SVGAGI (reference sequence). The CDR3 length is 13 residues. Trimming cost V 0 bases and J 4 bases, with 6 bases left between them.

Note on this clone: Other DNA sequences in this specimen translate into the identical CDR3. CDR3: CASSVGGSTYEQYF. In DNA form, the CDR3 reads TGTGCCAGCAGCGTTGGAGGGTCAACCTACGAGCAGTACTTC. This chain joins TRBV9 and TRBJ2-7; D might be TRBD2 (6 bases). V gave up 2 bases and J gave up 2 bases, with 11 bases separating them. Germline V gene lookup returns CDR1 SGDLS and CDR2 YYNGEE. This CDR3 is 14 amino acids long.

The chain joins TRBV11-2 to TRBJ2-7, with D perhaps TRBD1 (5 bases). Looked up from germline, CDR1 is SGHAT and CDR2 is FQNNGV. The CDR3 covers 11 residues. Trimming took 4 bases from V and 6 from J, leaving 7 bases between them. The CDR3 is CASSSTGEQYF. The DNA of the CDR3 is TGTGCCAGCAGCTCAACAGGCGAGCAGTACTTC.

The chain's CDR3 is CASPCLGPLFPQYF. The CDR3 bases are TGTGCCAGCCCCTGCCTGGGACCCCTCTTTCCGCAGTACTTC. V and J are TRBV25-1 and TRBJ2-7; D tentatively reads TRBD1 or TRBD2 (5 bases each). V was trimmed by 8 bases and J by 9 bases, leaving 23 bases between them. The CDR3 length is 14 residues. Germline loops: CDR1 MGHDK, CDR2 SYGVNS.

A word on this clone: The same CDR3 is also encoded by other DNA sequences in this sample. This chain uses TRBV4-1 with TRBJ2-3; D not certain. The CDR3 totals 14 residues. V shed 0 bases and J shed 1 base, with 5 bases lying between them. Germline CDR1 and CDR2: MGHRA and YSYEKL. The DNA for the CDR3 is TGCGCCAGCAGCCAAGAGGAAGGCACAGATACGCAGTATTTT. It yields the protein CASSQEEGTDTQYF.

The chain links TRBV5-1 to TRBJ1-1; 8 bases agree with TRBD1. The V gene's germline CDR1 is SGHRS and CDR2 YFSETQ. The V segment lost 2 bases and the J segment 1 base; nucleotides outside the gene matches: 1. The CDR3 is 14 residues long. The CDR3 is CASSLQGGNTEAFF. The CDR3 nucleotides read TGCGCCAGCAGCTTACAGGGGGGGAACACTGAAGCTTTCTTT. The variable domain in full, with the rest retrieved from reference TRBV5-1 and TRBJ1-1, is KAGVTQTPRYLIKTRGQQVTLSCSPISGHRSVSWYQQTPGQGLQFLFEYFSETQRNKGNFPGRFSGRQFSNSRSEMNVSTLELGDSALYLCASSLQGGNTEAFFGQGTRLTVV.

The V and J genes are TRBV9 and TRBJ2-7; tentatively, D is TRBD1 (6 bases). CDR1 is SGDLS, CDR2 YYNGEE, per germline. CDR3 length: 14 amino acids. Between the trimmed V and J ends, which lost 4 bases and 7 bases, there was a span of 18 bases. The CDR3 coding sequence is TGTGCCAGCAGCCCCGGACAGTCCGGATGGGAGCAGTACTTC. Protein product: CASSPGQSGWEQYF.

V usage is TRBV28 and J usage is TRBJ2-2; TRBD1 matches 8 bases. The CDR3 consists of 16 residues. From germline, CDR1 is MDHEN and CDR2 SYDVKM. V lost 6 bases to trimming and J lost 1 base; unmatched junction nucleotides: 7. The CDR3: CASRPAGTGNTGELFF. DNA for the CDR3: TGTGCCAGCAGACCTGCCGGGACAGGGAACACCGGGGAGCTGTTTTTT.

In its sample, this clone was seen once. The gene calls are TRBV11-2 and TRBJ2-3, with D possibly being TRBD1 or TRBD2 (5 bases each). Germline lookup yields CDR1 SGHAT and CDR2 FQNNGV. This CDR3 comprises 17 residues. V was shortened by 0 bases and J by 0 bases, with 13 bases between the two germline ends. The CDR3 is CASSLDYRTSSTDTQYF. In nucleotides, the CDR3 is TGTGCCAGCAGCTTAGATTACAGGACTTCTAGCACAGATACGCAGTATTTT.